Shown below are 10 T cell receptor beta chains from a single sample sequenced in a study of cytomegalovirus exposure and HLA in healthy donors. This PCR relied on a set of 60 Vbeta primers and 13 Jbeta primers. Using immunoSEQ multiplex PCR, the repertoire was profiled, and TCRdb retains in-frame clones only, with some absent. The sample has over 150,000 clones; about 69% are singletons. What was sequenced was PBMCs. The receptors originated from a male donor in good health and CMV-seronegative.

Notes on this clone: The sample holds other DNA sequences that translate to the same CDR3. V gene TRBV28 combines with J gene TRBJ2-5; D not resolved. V was shortened by 4 bases and J by 0 bases, with 3 bases between the two germline ends. The CDR3 runs 12 residues. The germline V gene has CDR1 MDHEN and CDR2 SYDVKM. CDR3 in amino acids: CASSSYQETQYF. CDR3 coding DNA: TGTGCCAGCAGTTCGTACCAAGAGACCCAGTACTTC.

The chain recombines TRBV12-5 with TRBJ1-1; TRBD1 agrees at 12 bases. Germline lookup yields CDR1 LGHNT and CDR2 FRNRAP. V lost 4 bases, J lost 1 base, and 4 bases stayed unmatched. The CDR3 extends over 16 amino acids. Here the CDR3 reads CASGSGTGGRNTEAFF. As DNA, the CDR3 is TGTGCTAGTGGTTCCGGGACAGGGGGCAGGAACACTGAAGCTTTCTTT. The variable domain in full, with the rest retrieved from reference TRBV12-5 and TRBJ1-1, is DARVTQTPRHKVTEMGQEVTMRCQPILGHNTVFWYRQTMMQGLELLAYFRNRAPLDDSGMPKDRFSAEMPDATLATLKIQPSEPRDSAVYFCASGSGTGGRNTEAFFGQGTRLTVV.

This sequence joins TRBV11-3 and TRBJ2-7, with D perhaps matching TRBD1 (5 bases). The CDR3 consists of 14 residues. Germline V CDR1 and CDR2: SGHNT, YENEEA. V lost 5 bases and J 6 bases, leaving 17 bases between the germline ends. In nucleotides, the CDR3 is TGTGCCAGCAGCCCTGGGCAGGGAATCTCCGAGCAGTACTTC. Translated: CASSPGQGISEQYF.

This clone was detected once. The chain has TRBV30 and TRBJ2-1, with 8 bases fitting TRBD1. CDR3 size: 15 residues. Germline V gene lookup returns CDR1 GTSNPN and CDR2 SVGIG (reference sequence). With V trimmed by 2 bases and J by 4 bases, 7 bases remained unmatched. CDR3 nucleotides: TGTGCCTGGAGTTTCCGGGACAGGCCTTACAATGAGCAGTTCTTC. Residues: CAWSFRDRPYNEQFF.

V usage is TRBV6-1 and J usage is TRBJ1-5; D is ambiguous. CDR3 length: 14 amino acids. The ends were cut back, 6 bases at V and 0 bases at J, with 9 bases in the middle. Germline CDR1 and CDR2: MNHNS and SASEGT. The CDR3, as DNA: TGTGCCAGCAGCGACTTTTTTAGCAATCAGCCCCAGCATTTT. It encodes CASSDFFSNQPQHF.

The rearrangement joins TRBV27 to TRBJ1-1; 9 nucleotides line up with TRBD1. CDR1 and CDR2 (germline): MNHEY, SMNVEV (reference sequence). V dropped 8 bases and J dropped 4; count of bases not matched to a gene: 11. This CDR3 has 15 amino acids. The CDR3 DNA reads TGTGCCAGCTGCCGGACAGGGGTGTTGGGCACTGAAGCTTTCTTT. Its translation: CASCRTGVLGTEAFF.

The chain uses TRBV28 and TRBJ1-1; 8 nucleotides align to TRBD1. Germline V gene lookup returns CDR1 MDHEN and CDR2 SYDVKM. V was clipped by 7 bases and J by 0 bases; unmatched bases: 13. The CDR3 loop spans 17 amino acids. CDR3 amino acids: CASTPLGQGGMNTEAFF. The DNA for the CDR3 is TGTGCCAGCACCCCACTAGGACAGGGCGGGATGAACACTGAAGCTTTCTTT.

The rearrangement links TRBV4-1 to TRBJ2-1, with TRBD2 matching 10 bases. The CDR3 spans 18 residues. With 2 bases clipped from V and 0 bases from J, the junction kept 7 bases outside the gene matches. The germline CDR1 and CDR2 sequences are MGHRA and YSYEKL. Written as DNA, the CDR3 is TGCGCCAGCAGCCAAACTAGCGGGACGACCAGCTCCTACAATGAGCAGTTCTTC. This codes for CASSQTSGTTSSYNEQFF.

A few counts support this clone. The chain employs TRBV6-6 and TRBJ2-1; 10 nucleotides agree with TRBD2. CDR3 size: 16 residues. J gave up 9 bases and V 4 bases, and 12 bases lay outside the gene matches. Germline values: CDR1 MNHNY, CDR2 SVGAGI (reference sequence). CDR3: CASSSRPSGSNTEQFF. The CDR3 DNA is TGTGCCAGCAGTTCCCGTCCTAGCGGGAGTAACACTGAGCAGTTCTTC.

The rearrangement uses TRBV28 and TRBJ1-5; maybe TRBD1 (5 bases). With 2 bases removed from V and 0 bases from J, the gap between germline ends came to 8 bases. Germline V gives CDR1 MDHEN, CDR2 SYDVKM. This CDR3 contains 15 residues. The CDR3 DNA reads as TGTGCCAGCAGTTTAATAGGGGATAGCAATCAGCCCCAGCATTTT. This sequence encodes CASSLIGDSNQPQHF.